Each of the 29 T cell receptor beta chains below was sequenced from the same sample in a study of identical twins. Via MiXCR, TCRdb re-called the 5' RACE reads, giving one row per CDR3 protein. Of 700,000 to 950,000 distinct CDR3 sequences listed, 9% to 15% were seen once; the top ten hold 1.5% to 2%. Another study also made use of these data, one on yellow fever vaccine responses in identical twins.

Material for sequencing was PBMCs. These receptors were obtained from a woman aged 18-29 years in good health.

This clonotype was seen a few times. V gene TRBV4-1 combines with J gene TRBJ1-1, with a weak D call TRBD1 (6 bases). This CDR3 has 14 amino acids. V shed 6 bases and J shed 1 base, with 12 bases lying between them. Per germline, CDR1 MGHRA and CDR2 YSYEKL. The CDR3 spells CASRPGEPNTEAFF. In DNA form, the CDR3 reads TGCGCCAGCAGGCCAGGGGAACCGAACACTGAAGCTTTCTTT.

The CDR3 protein is CASSQVEGLQNYGYTF. CDR3 DNA: TGTGCCAGCAGCCAAGTAGAGGGGCTACAGAACTATGGCTACACCTTC. This rearrangement joins TRBV4-2 to TRBJ1-2; D is perhaps TRBD1 (5 bases). Trimming took off 1 base at V and 2 bases at J, with 14 bases between the two ends. The germline gives CDR1 LGHNA, CDR2 YNFKEQ. The CDR3 runs to 16 residues.

The V call is TRBV3-1, the J call TRBJ2-1, with TRBD2 identical over 8 bases. This CDR3 contains 16 residues. J gave up 3 bases and V 1 base, and 5 bases lay outside the gene matches. The germline V gene encodes CDR1 LGHDT and CDR2 YNNKEL (reference sequence). The CDR3 loop is CASSQAGGGLYNEQFF. CDR3 nucleotide sequence: TGTGCCAGCAGCCAAGCCGGGGGGGGCCTCTACAATGAGCAGTTCTTC.

CDR3 DNA sequence: TGTGCCAGCAGCTTAGCGCCGGCAGGGGGACCCTGGAACACCGGGGAGCTGTTTTTT. Its protein product is CASSLAPAGGPWNTGELFF. V gene TRBV7-7 combines with J gene TRBJ2-2, with 7 bases lining up with TRBD1. CDR3 size: 19 residues. The V and J ends lost 0 bases and 1 base, in that order; junction bases with no gene match: 11. Germline CDR1 is SSHAT and CDR2 is FNYEAQ (reference sequence). The complete variable domain, with remaining parts taken from reference TRBV7-7 and TRBJ2-2, reads GAGVSQSPRYKVTKRGQDVTLRCDPISSHATLYWYQQALGQGPEFLTYFNYEAQPDKSGLPSDRFSAERPEGSISTLTIQRTEQRDSAMYRCASSLAPAGGPWNTGELFFGEGSRLTVL.

The sample holds a few counts of this clonotype. The chain joins TRBV2 to TRBJ2-1, with D tentatively TRBD1 or TRBD2 (5 bases each). The CDR3 is made up of 13 amino acids. Trimming took 7 bases from V and 7 from J, leaving 14 bases between them. CDR1 is SNHLY and CDR2 is FYNNEI in the germline V gene. The CDR3 loop is CASIRRGDNEQFF. The DNA for the CDR3 is TGTGCCAGCATACGGAGAGGGGATAATGAGCAGTTCTTC.

The V and J genes are TRBV3-1 and TRBJ2-2; 8 positions agree with TRBD2. The germline gives CDR1 LGHDT, CDR2 YNNKEL (reference sequence). Trimming removed 0 bases from V and 0 bases from J; junction bases left unmatched: 6. The CDR3 consists of 18 residues. The CDR3 sequence is CASSQDRIAGTNTGELFF. Written as DNA, the CDR3 is TGTGCCAGCAGCCAAGATCGGATAGCGGGGACGAACACCGGGGAGCTGTTTTTT.

This rearrangement joins TRBV20-1 to TRBJ2-3; 10 nucleotides line up with TRBD2. Germline CDR1 and CDR2: DFQATT and SNEGSKA (reference sequence). J gave up 2 bases and V 6 bases, and 8 bases lay outside the gene matches. The CDR3 sequence is 15 residues long. CDR3 region: CSAPEGLANTDTQYF. In nucleotides, the CDR3 is TGCAGTGCCCCAGAGGGACTAGCGAACACAGATACGCAGTATTTT.

The chain has TRBV27 and TRBJ2-3; TRBD2 matches 15 bases. Germline V gene sequence: CDR1 MNHEY, CDR2 SMNVEV (reference sequence). The CDR3 consists of 18 residues. J was trimmed by 2 bases and V by 7 bases; bases with no gene match: 10. DNA of the CDR3: TGTGCCAGCACACCGGGACTAGCGGGAGGTGGCCCCACAGATACGCAGTATTTT. Amino acids: CASTPGLAGGGPTDTQYF.

The sample holds a few counts of this clonotype. The gene calls are TRBV3-1 and TRBJ2-7; TRBD1 matches 8 bases. Germline lookup yields CDR1 LGHDT and CDR2 YNNKEL (reference sequence). CDR3 length equals 15 residues. The J segment lost 3 bases and the V segment lost 4 bases, leaving 8 bases of the junction unmatched. CDR3 protein: CASSPNRQGYYEQYF. DNA for the CDR3: TGTGCCAGCAGCCCTAATAGACAGGGGTACTACGAGCAGTACTTC.

This chain joins TRBV5-5 and TRBJ2-3, with D perhaps TRBD1 or TRBD2 (6 bases each). CDR1 SGHKS and CDR2 YYEKEE come from the germline V gene (reference sequence). V dropped 3 bases and J dropped 3 bases, with 14 bases sitting between them. The CDR3 totals 15 residues. The CDR3 here is CASSWLGGTTDTQYF. Here the CDR3 DNA reads TGTGCCAGCAGCTGGTTGGGGGGCACAACAGATACGCAGTATTTT.

There are a few counts of this clonotype. This chain joins TRBV7-9 and TRBJ1-1; TRBD1 matches at 7 bases. The CDR3 has 15 residues. V was pared by 4 bases and J by 0 bases, with 5 bases of the junction left unmatched. Germline V CDR1 and CDR2: SEHNR, FQNEAQ (reference sequence). CDR3 nucleotide sequence: TGTGCCAGCAGCTGGGAGGGGGCGATGAACACTGAAGCTTTCTTT. It yields the protein CASSWEGAMNTEAFF. Combining the CDR3 with reference TRBV7-9 and TRBJ1-1 gives the whole variable domain DTGVSQNPRHKITKRGQNVTFRCDPISEHNRLYWYRQTLGQGPEFLTYFQNEAQLEKSRLLSDRFSAERPKGSFSTLEIQRTEQGDSAMYLCASSWEGAMNTEAFFGQGTRLTVV.

V and J are TRBV28 and TRBJ1-2; perhaps TRBD1 as D (5 bases). This CDR3 has 16 residues. The germline CDR1 and CDR2 sequences are MDHEN and SYDVKM. Deletions cut 2 bases from V and 2 bases from J, with 15 bases between. The CDR3 sequence: CASSLPHRQPNYGYTF. The CDR3 coding sequence is TGTGCCAGCAGTTTACCCCACCGACAGCCCAACTATGGCTACACCTTC.

This clonotype was found a few times. This chain links TRBV12-3 or TRBV12-4 with TRBJ1-4; D not resolved. The V gene lost 8 bases and the J gene lost 6 bases, with 7 bases spanning the gap. The CDR3 runs to 11 residues. The CDR3 loop is CASARDEKLFF. The CDR3 nucleotides read TGTGCCAGCGCGCGTGATGAAAAACTGTTTTTT.

The rearrangement uses TRBV28 and TRBJ2-1; 9 positions agree with TRBD2. Per germline, CDR1 MDHEN and CDR2 SYDVKM. The CDR3 sequence is 15 residues long. V was clipped by 1 base and J by 7 bases; unmatched bases: 5. The CDR3 reads CASSLFGTSKNEQFF. CDR3 sequence (DNA): TGTGCCAGCAGTTTATTCGGGACTAGCAAAAATGAGCAGTTCTTC.

This clonotype was recorded many times. The chain joins TRBV5-1 to TRBJ2-1, with D unresolved. Germline V gene sequence: CDR1 SGHRS, CDR2 YFSETQ. V shed 0 bases and J shed 0 bases, with 7 bases lying between them. This CDR3 contains 15 residues. The CDR3 nucleotides are TGCGCCAGCAGCTTGGCCTACAGCTCCTACAATGAGCAGTTCTTC. Its translation is CASSLAYSSYNEQFF.

This clonotype showed up just a few times. The chain uses TRBV3-1 and TRBJ1-1, with D maybe TRBD1 (5 bases). Germline CDR1 and CDR2: LGHDT and YNNKEL (reference sequence). This CDR3 has 14 residues. The V end was cut by 1 base, the J end by 3 bases, with 9 bases between. The CDR3 nucleotides read TGTGCCAGCAGCCAAGGGGGACTCCACACTGAAGCTTTCTTT. Translating it yields CASSQGGLHTEAFF.

The rearrangement uses TRBV10-2 and TRBJ1-1; unclear D gene. V was trimmed by 0 bases and J by 0 bases, leaving 8 bases between them. Germline loops: CDR1 WSHSY, CDR2 SAAADI. This CDR3 region has 15 residues. As DNA, the CDR3 is TGCGCCAGCAGTGAGTCGGAAAGACTGAACACTGAAGCTTTCTTT. Translated, it gives CASSESERLNTEAFF.

Here the CDR3 DNA reads TGTGCCAGCAGCTTAGCACCGGGACAGGGGGCAGGAACTGAAGCTTTCTTT. Amino acids: CASSLAPGQGAGTEAFF. The V and J genes are TRBV5-5 and TRBJ1-1; TRBD1 matches 12 bases. Germline V lookup: CDR1 SGHKS, CDR2 YYEKEE (reference sequence). The CDR3 spans 17 residues. V lost 2 bases to trimming and J lost 5 bases; unmatched junction nucleotides: 10.

V is TRBV12-3 or TRBV12-4 and J is TRBJ2-1; D possibly corresponds to TRBD2 (5 bases). This CDR3 has 16 residues. The germline V and J ends were trimmed by 2 bases and 2 bases, with 13 bases remaining between them. Written as DNA, the CDR3 is TGTGCCAGCAGTTTAACGAGGGTAGTCCCCTACAATGAGCAGTTCTTC. Translating gives CASSLTRVVPYNEQFF.

V and J are TRBV19 and TRBJ2-4; D may be TRBD2 (6 bases). The germline V gene has CDR1 LNHDA and CDR2 SQIVND (reference sequence). The V and J ends lost 3 bases and 8 bases respectively, with 11 bases between them. The CDR3 covers 13 residues. The CDR3 spells CASSMRLEDIQYF. The DNA for the CDR3 is TGTGCCAGTAGTATGAGACTAGAAGACATTCAGTACTTC.

This clonotype has only a few counts. V is TRBV6-5 and J is TRBJ2-2, with D possibly matching TRBD1 (6 bases). V dropped 1 base and J dropped 4 bases, with 13 bases sitting between them. The CDR3 consists of 16 residues. Germline lookup yields CDR1 MNHEY and CDR2 SVGAGI. The CDR3 coding sequence is TGTGCCAGCAGTTACTGGTTTACAGGGAGCACCGGGGAGCTGTTTTTT. Its protein is CASSYWFTGSTGELFF.

CDR3 DNA sequence: TGTGCCAGCAGCACACGGACAGCCCAGGATGAAGCTTTCTTT. Residues: CASSTRTAQDEAFF. The chain links TRBV7-2 to TRBJ1-1; tentative D call: TRBD1 (6 bases). Germline-derived CDR1 and CDR2 are SGHTA and FQGNSA. Trimming cost V 5 bases and J 7 bases, with 17 bases left between them. CDR3 length: 14 amino acids. Full variable domain (remainder filled in from reference TRBV7-2 and TRBJ1-1): GAGVSQSPSNKVTEKGKDVELRCDPISGHTALYWYRQSLGQGLEFLIYFQGNSAPDKSGLPSDRFSAERTGGSVSTLTIQRTQQEDSAVYLCASSTRTAQDEAFFGQGTRLTVV.

This clonotype was counted a few times. The chain joins TRBV15 to TRBJ1-4; TRBD1 is a possible D gene (5 bases). This CDR3 comprises 15 residues. V was clipped by 0 bases and J by 8 bases, with 13 bases between them. Germline V gene sequence: CDR1 LNHNV, CDR2 YYDKDF (reference sequence). CDR3 residues: CATSRDPQGWEKLFF. The DNA for the CDR3 is TGTGCCACCAGCAGAGATCCCCAGGGTTGGGAAAAACTGTTTTTT.

This clonotype came up a few times. The chain recombines TRBV28 with TRBJ2-7; D gene unclear. Germline assignment: CDR1 MDHEN and CDR2 SYDVKM. Trimming took 11 bases from V and 6 from J, leaving 17 bases between them. This CDR3 has 12 amino acids. CDR3 region: CAVSTLTIEQYF. The DNA of the CDR3 is TGTGCCGTCAGTACCCTTACTATCGAGCAGTACTTC.

Remarks on this clonotype: A read error may be the cause here, since a much bigger clone is one base away. The chain combines TRBV6-2 or TRBV6-3 with TRBJ2-1, with D possibly being TRBD1 or TRBD2 (6 bases each). V lost 4 bases, J lost 6 bases, and 22 bases lay in between. From germline, CDR1 is MNHEY and CDR2 SVGEGT. This CDR3 is built from 17 residues. The CDR3 nucleotides are TGTGCCAGCAGTTCAGGATTAGGGGACACGGGACTCAATGAGCAGTTCTTC. Amino acids: CASSSGLGDTGLNEQFF.

There are a few counts of this clonotype. The chain joins TRBV4-1 to TRBJ2-1; D gene unclear. The CDR3 has 15 residues. Germline lookup yields CDR1 MGHRA and CDR2 YSYEKL. Trimming cost V 4 bases and J 3 bases, with 13 bases left between them. Here the CDR3 DNA reads TGCGCCAGCAGCCGCCCAACGGCAGGCTACAATGAGCAGTTCTTC. Amino acid sequence: CASSRPTAGYNEQFF.

In its sample, this clonotype was seen many times. The chain combines TRBV6-5 with TRBJ2-5; 7 bases match TRBD2. Germline V gene sequence: CDR1 MNHEY, CDR2 SVGAGI. V was pared by 4 bases and J by 5 bases, with 10 bases of the junction left unmatched. The CDR3 has 15 amino acids. The CDR3 DNA sequence: TGTGCCAGCAGTTGGGACTGGTCCGGGGGGGAGACCCAGTACTTC. This encodes CASSWDWSGGETQYF.

In its sample, this clonotype was seen many times. The J gene is TRBJ2-1, the V gene TRBV20-1; D is ambiguous. Germline loops: CDR1 DFQATT, CDR2 SNEGSKA (reference sequence). V lost 6 bases and J 6 bases, leaving 9 bases between the germline ends. The CDR3 totals 11 residues. The CDR3 loop is CSAITLNEQFF. For the CDR3, the DNA is TGCAGTGCCATAACCCTCAATGAGCAGTTCTTC.

This chain connects TRBV4-1 to TRBJ2-5; D ambiguous. The CDR3 has 13 residues. V was shortened by 1 base and J by 5 bases, with 8 bases between the two germline ends. Looked up from germline, CDR1 is MGHRA and CDR2 is YSYEKL. The CDR3 region has the DNA TGCGCCAGCAGCCAAGTAATCCGTGAGACCCAGTACTTC. It is translated as CASSQVIRETQYF.